The text below deals with one TCR beta chain. Its antigen specificity is not known. Base qualities are not at hand, and no much larger clone is one base apart. This sample was taken from a study of CD8+ T cells in alopecia areata (dated by TCRdb to about 2018). Concerning the study at large: The treated patients took part in an open-label pilot trial in which moderate-to-severe alopecia areata was treated with oral tofacitinib at 5 to 10 mg twice daily. Tofacitinib was given for 6 to 18 months, followed by 6 months of follow-up off drug to assess delayed response and recurrence. High-throughput TCRbeta sequencing was used to examine T cell clonal expansion in alopecia areata in both the C3H/HeJ mouse model and human patients. In humans, TCRbeta sequencing was performed on scalp tissue and on sorted CD4+ and CD8+ peripheral blood T cells from healthy controls and from patients with patchy or totalis/universalis alopecia areata. Biopsies were taken from tofacitinib-treated patients at baseline and at 4 and 24 weeks of treatment, and a later scalp biopsy was taken in several of the tofacitinib-treated patients. Scalp clonality was compared across normal scalp (n=4), patchy alopecia areata scalp (n=8), and alopecia totalis/universalis scalp (n=8). RNA was obtained with the PAXgene miRNA kit for fixed scalp, the miRNeasy kit for PBMCs, and the RNeasy kit for mouse skin. TCRbeta CDR3 regions were amplified by immunoSEQ multiplex PCR with 35 Vbeta forward and 13 Jbeta reverse primers. Beyond this particular receptor, the publication reports: Compared with normal scalp, lesional scalp had higher clonality and more expanded CD8+ clones, particularly in alopecia totalis/universalis, a pattern that suggests antigenic drive. Scalp TCR repertoire analysis is complicated because resident alphabeta T cells in normal human skin are also sequenced, whereas mouse skin is dominated by gammadelta T cells. TCR sequences shared between patients were less clear than in mice, possibly partly because of HLA diversity in the patient population.

The library came from the immunoSEQ multiplex PCR assay. To provide template for TCR sequencing, every sample had RNA extracted and reverse transcribed into cDNA. SuperScript III was used for first-strand cDNA synthesis, primed with a 2:1 mix of oligo-dT and random hexamers. A synthetic immune receptor repertoire was used to assess amplification bias, and residual bias was removed computationally. The authors' analysis ran thus. After raw reads were preprocessed to remove errors, the CDR3 was defined following IMGT conventions as running from the conserved cysteine to phenylalanine. Clonality was computed by normalizing Shannon entropy by log2 of the number of productive unique TCRs and subtracting the result from 1. Whether each scalp clone was CD4 or CD8 was inferred by checking scalp TCRbeta sequences against the CD4 and CD8 repertoires from sorted blood. TCRdb limited this immuneACCESS table to in-frame rearrangements with V and J called. A share of clones is missing; checked studies link under half to unresolved V genes, and the rest is unexplained. The V and J calls and clone size were taken over from that table, and D and trimming were inferred from the DNA. The sample table shows under 85,000 clones, and approximately 45% are seen once. Of the sample, about a sixth falls within the top ten clones.

The time point label here, explained by the study, means: baseline before oral tofacitinib. Lesional scalp punch biopsies and peripheral blood were obtained from alopecia areata patients. After PBMCs were isolated by density centrifugation and stained for CD3, CD4 and CD8, a FACSAria was used to sort CD4+ and CD8+ T cells. The input for sequencing was CD8+ T cells sorted from blood, taken at week 0. This receptor was taken from a human donor with alopecia areata.

This receptor carries the CDR3 CSVEGGGGTYEQYF. The DNA reads as follows: TGCAGCGTTGAAGGCGGAGGGGGGACCTACGAGCAGTACTTC. This chain is built from TRBV29-1 and TRBJ2-7; the D segment may tentatively be TRBD1 or TRBD2, each giving 6 matched bases. From its cysteine to its phenylalanine, the CDR3 spans 14 amino acids. Of all the DNA, just the CDR3 is kept, 42 bases in frame from base 1. From the germline V gene, CDR1 is SQVTM and CDR2 is ANQGSEA. At the junction V is shortened by 1 base and J by 2 bases, with 12 bases in between.